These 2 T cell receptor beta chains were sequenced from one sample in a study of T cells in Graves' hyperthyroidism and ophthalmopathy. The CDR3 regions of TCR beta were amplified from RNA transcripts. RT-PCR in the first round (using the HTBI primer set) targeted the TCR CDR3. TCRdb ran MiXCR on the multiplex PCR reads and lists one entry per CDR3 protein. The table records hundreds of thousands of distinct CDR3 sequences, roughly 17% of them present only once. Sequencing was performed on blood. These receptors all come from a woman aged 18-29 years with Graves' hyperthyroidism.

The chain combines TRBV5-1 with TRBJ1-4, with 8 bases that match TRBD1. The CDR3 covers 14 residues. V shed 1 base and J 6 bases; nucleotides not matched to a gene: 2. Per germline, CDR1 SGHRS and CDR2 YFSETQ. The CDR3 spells CASSLTGGHEKLFF. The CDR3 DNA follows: TGCGCCAGCAGCTTGACAGGGGGGCATGAAAAACTGTTTTTT.

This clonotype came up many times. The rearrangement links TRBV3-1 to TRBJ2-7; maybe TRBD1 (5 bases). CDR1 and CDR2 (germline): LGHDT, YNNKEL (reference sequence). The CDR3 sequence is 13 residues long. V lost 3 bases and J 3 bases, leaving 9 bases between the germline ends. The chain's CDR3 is CASSHPGNYEQYF. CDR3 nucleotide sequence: TGTGCCAGCAGCCACCCAGGGAACTACGAGCAGTACTTC.